This TCR beta chain was captured in a study of graft-versus-host responses after intestinal transplantation. Study-level results: Some GvH clones were seen earlier in gut or blood, suggesting intestinal origin.

The CDR3 runs 16 residues. V lost 6 bases to trimming and J lost 4 bases; unmatched junction nucleotides: 7. Germline CDR1 ENHRY, CDR2 SYGVKD. This table comes from immunoSEQ multiplex PCR, and its TCRdb copy is limited to in-frame clones, with some not included. The sample lists about 93,000 clones; just under 95% were seen once. Remarks on this clone: Its antigen is unknown.

The clonotype was recovered from a human donor who received an intestinal transplant. The chain has TRBV10-3 and TRBJ2-3; 13 nucleotides agree with TRBD2. Sequencing used unstimulated CD8+ T cells sorted from spleen or lymph node cells, obtained before intestinal transplant. The CDR3 region has the DNA TGTGCCATCAGCGAGCCGGGACTAGCGGGACCAGATACGCAGTATTTT. Translation: CAISEPGLAGPDTQYF.